Listed here is a single TCR beta chain. These data come from a study of shared clonotypes between healthy human individuals. Using immunoSEQ multiplex PCR, the repertoire was profiled, and TCRdb retains in-frame clones only, with some absent. There are approximately 1.1 million clones in the sample; more than 75% occur only once, and under 0.6% lies in the top ten. V shed 3 bases and J 4 bases; nucleotides not matched to a gene: 8. Per germline, CDR1 SGHAT and CDR2 FQNNGV. This CDR3 is built from 15 residues. The sequenced material came from memory CD4+ T cells from PBMCs. Subset: CD45RA-negative fraction. The chain links TRBV11-2 to TRBJ2-5; 7 bases match TRBD2. This receptor was identified in a man between 18 and 35 years old in good health. Some clones in this sample may be carry-over from other donors' samples. CDR3 sequence reads: CASSFWEGTGETQYF. The CDR3 DNA reads as TGTGCCAGCAGCTTCTGGGAGGGGACTGGAGAGACCCAGTACTTC.